This T cell receptor beta chain was recovered during a study of shared clonotypes between healthy human individuals. Overall study findings and caveats: Naive subsets, compared against memory subsets, generally had larger estimated richness values.

Terminally differentiated effector memory CD45RA+ cells were excluded by CCR7 positive selection of CD45RO-negative cells. Repertoires were generated with immunoSEQ multiplex PCR, while TCRdb's copy carries only in-frame clones and drops some. The sample lists 1.5 million to 2.5 million clones; approximately 94% were seen once. As to this clone: Its antigen remains unknown.

Germline V lookup: CDR1 MNHEY, CDR2 SVGAGI. The CDR3 is 13 amino acids. V shed 5 bases and J shed 4 bases, with 12 bases lying between them. Sample: naive CD8+ T cells sorted from blood. The TCR comes from a young man in good health. The V call is TRBV6-5, the J call TRBJ2-7, with a weak D call TRBD1 (5 bases). DNA for the CDR3: TGTGCCAGCAGTCCACAGGTTCCTTACGAGCAGTACTTC. This codes for CASSPQVPYEQYF.